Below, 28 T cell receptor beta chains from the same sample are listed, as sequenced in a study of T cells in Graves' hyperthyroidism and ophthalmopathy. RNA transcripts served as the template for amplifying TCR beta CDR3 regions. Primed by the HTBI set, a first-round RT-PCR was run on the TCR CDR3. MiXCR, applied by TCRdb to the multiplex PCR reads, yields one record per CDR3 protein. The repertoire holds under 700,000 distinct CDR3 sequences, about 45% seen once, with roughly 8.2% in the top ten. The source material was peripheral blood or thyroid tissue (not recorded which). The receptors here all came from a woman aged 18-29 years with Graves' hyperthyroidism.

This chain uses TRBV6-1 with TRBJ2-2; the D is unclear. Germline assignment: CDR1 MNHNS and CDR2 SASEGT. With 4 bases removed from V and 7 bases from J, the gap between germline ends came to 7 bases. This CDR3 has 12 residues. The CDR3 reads CASSGSLGELFF. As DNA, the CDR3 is TGTGCCAGCAGTGGGAGTCTCGGGGAGCTGTTTTTT.

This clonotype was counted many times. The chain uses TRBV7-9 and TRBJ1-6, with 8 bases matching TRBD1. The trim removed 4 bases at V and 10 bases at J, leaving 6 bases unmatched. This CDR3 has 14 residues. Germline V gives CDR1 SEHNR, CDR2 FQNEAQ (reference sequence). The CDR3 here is CASSSGQGGSPLHF. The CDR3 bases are TGTGCCAGCAGCTCCGGACAGGGCGGATCACCCCTCCACTTT.

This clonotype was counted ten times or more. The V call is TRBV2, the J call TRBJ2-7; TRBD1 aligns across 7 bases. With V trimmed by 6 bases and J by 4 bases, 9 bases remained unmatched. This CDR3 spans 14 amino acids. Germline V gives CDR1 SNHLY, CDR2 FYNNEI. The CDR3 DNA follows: TGTGCCAGCAGGCTACAGGGGTCGGCGTACGAGCAGTACTTC. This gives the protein CASRLQGSAYEQYF.

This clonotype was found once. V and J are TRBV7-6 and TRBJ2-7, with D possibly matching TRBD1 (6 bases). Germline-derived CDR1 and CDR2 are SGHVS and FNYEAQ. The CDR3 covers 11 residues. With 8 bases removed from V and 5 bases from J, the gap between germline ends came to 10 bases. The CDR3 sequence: CASGPGDEQYF. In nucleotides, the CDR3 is TGTGCCAGCGGCCCAGGGGACGAGCAGTACTTC. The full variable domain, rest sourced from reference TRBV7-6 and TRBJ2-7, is GAGVSQSPRYKVTKRGQDVALRCDPISGHVSLYWYRQALGQGPEFLTYFNYEAQQDKSGLPNDRFSAERPEGSISTLTIQRTEQRDSAMYRCASGPGDEQYFGPGTRLTVT.

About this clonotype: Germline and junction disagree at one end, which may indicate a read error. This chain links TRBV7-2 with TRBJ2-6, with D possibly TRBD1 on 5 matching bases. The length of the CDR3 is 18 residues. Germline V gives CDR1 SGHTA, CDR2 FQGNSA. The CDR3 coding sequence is TGTGCCAGCAGCTGCATACCCTCCCCGCTCGCTGGGGCCAACGTCCTGACATTC. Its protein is CASSCIPSPLAGANVLTF.

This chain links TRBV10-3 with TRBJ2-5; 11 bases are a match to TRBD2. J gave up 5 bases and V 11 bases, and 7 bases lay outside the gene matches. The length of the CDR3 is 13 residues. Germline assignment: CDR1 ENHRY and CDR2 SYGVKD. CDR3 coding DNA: TGTGCCGGGACTAGCGGACCAGGGGAGACCCAGTACTTC. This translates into CAGTSGPGETQYF.

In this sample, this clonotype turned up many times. DNA for the CDR3: TGTGCCACCAGCAGAGGACAGGGGGCCACTTACGAGCAGTACTTC. Its translation is CATSRGQGATYEQYF. V and J are TRBV15 and TRBJ2-7; 10 bases fit TRBD1. Trimming at V came to 1 base and at J to 4 bases, leaving 4 bases not matched to a gene. The germline CDR1 and CDR2 sequences are LNHNV and YYDKDF (reference sequence). The CDR3 runs to 15 residues.

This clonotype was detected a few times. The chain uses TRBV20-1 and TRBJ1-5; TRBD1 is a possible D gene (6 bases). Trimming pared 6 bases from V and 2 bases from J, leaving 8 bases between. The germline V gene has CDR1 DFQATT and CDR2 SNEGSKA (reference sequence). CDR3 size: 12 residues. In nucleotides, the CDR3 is TGCAGTGCGTACAGGGGCAATCAGCCCCAGCATTTT. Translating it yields CSAYRGNQPQHF.

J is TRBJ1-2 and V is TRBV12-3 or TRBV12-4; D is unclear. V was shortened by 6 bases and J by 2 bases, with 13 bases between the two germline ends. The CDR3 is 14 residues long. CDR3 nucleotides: TGTGCCAGCAGCGTTCCAGACCTAAACTATGGCTACACCTTC. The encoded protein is CASSVPDLNYGYTF.

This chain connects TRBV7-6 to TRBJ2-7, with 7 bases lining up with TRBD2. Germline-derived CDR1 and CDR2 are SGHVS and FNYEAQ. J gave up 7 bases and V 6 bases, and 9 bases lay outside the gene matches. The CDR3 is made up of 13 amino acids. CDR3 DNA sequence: TGTGCCAGCAGTCGTCCGGGAGGAACTGAGCAGTACTTC. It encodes CASSRPGGTEQYF.

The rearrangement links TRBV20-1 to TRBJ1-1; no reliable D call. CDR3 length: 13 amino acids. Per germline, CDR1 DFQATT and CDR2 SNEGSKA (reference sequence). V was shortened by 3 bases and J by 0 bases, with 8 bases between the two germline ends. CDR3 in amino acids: CSARKRVNTEAFF. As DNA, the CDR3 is TGCAGTGCTAGGAAAAGGGTGAACACTGAAGCTTTCTTT.

The CDR3 here is CATSDLGQAYGYTF. The CDR3 coding sequence is TGTGCCACCAGTGATTTGGGACAGGCCTATGGCTACACCTTC. The rearrangement uses TRBV24-1 and TRBJ1-2; 7 positions match TRBD1. V was pared by 0 bases and J by 4 bases, with 1 base of the junction left unmatched. Germline V gene sequence: CDR1 KGHDR, CDR2 SFDVKD. The CDR3 is 14 residues long.

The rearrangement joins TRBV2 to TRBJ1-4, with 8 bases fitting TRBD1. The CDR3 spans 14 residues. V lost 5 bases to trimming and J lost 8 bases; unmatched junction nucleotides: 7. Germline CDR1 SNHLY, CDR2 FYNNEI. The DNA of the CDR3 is TGTGCCAGCAGTCCACGGACAGGGTTCGAAAAACTGTTTTTT. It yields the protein CASSPRTGFEKLFF.

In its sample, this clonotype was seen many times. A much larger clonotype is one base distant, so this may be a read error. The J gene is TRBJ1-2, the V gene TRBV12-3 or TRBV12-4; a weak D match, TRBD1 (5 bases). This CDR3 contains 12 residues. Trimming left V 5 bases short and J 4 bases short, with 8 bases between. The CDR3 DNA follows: TGTGCCAGCAGTCGACAGACCTATGGCTACACCTTC. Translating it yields CASSRQTYGYTF.

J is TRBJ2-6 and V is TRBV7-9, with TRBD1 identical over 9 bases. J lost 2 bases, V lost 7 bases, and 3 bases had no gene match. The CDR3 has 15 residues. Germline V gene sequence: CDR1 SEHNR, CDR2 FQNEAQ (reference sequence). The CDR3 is CASIRTGAGANVLTF. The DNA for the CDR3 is TGTGCCAGCATCCGGACAGGGGCTGGGGCCAACGTCCTGACTTTC.

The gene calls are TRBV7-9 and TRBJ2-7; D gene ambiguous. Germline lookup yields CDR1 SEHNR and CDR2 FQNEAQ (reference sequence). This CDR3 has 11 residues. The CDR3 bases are TGTGCTAGGCAGGTAGACTACGAGCAGTACTTC. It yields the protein CARQVDYEQYF.

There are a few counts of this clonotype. CDR3 bases: TGTGCCAGCAGTTGGGATGGGCGTAGGCAGTACTTC. Translated: CASSWDGRRQYF. The gene calls are TRBV7-6 and TRBJ2-7; D is unresolved. Germline loops: CDR1 SGHVS, CDR2 FNYEAQ. Trimming took 6 bases from V and 9 from J, leaving 15 bases between them. CDR3 length: 12 residues.

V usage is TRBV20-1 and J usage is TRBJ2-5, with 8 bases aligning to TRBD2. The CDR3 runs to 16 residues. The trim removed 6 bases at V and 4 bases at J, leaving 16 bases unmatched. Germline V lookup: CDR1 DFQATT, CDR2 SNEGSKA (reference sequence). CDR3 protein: CSATSSLLAGRETQYF. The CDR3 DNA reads TGCAGTGCAACCTCGTCCCTGCTAGCGGGCAGAGAGACCCAGTACTTC.

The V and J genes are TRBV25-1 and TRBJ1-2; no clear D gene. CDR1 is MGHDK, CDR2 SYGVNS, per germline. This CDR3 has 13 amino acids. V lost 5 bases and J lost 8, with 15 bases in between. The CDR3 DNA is TGTGCCAGCAGTTACCGGGGAAACGAGGGCTACACCTTC. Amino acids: CASSYRGNEGYTF.

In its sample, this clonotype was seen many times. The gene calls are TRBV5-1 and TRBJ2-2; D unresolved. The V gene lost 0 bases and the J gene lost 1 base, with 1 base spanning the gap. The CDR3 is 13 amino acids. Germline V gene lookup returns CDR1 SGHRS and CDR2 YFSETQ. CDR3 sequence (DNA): TGCGCCAGCAGCTTGGGGAACACCGGGGAGCTGTTTTTT. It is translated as CASSLGNTGELFF.

The CDR3 here is CASSTFPGTGDAYEQYF. CDR3 bases: TGTGCCAGCTCAACGTTCCCCGGGACAGGGGACGCCTACGAGCAGTACTTC. The chain carries TRBV2 and TRBJ2-7; TRBD1 agrees at 10 bases. The CDR3 is 17 amino acids. The J segment lost 2 bases and the V segment lost 8 bases, leaving 15 bases of the junction unmatched. Germline CDR1 is SNHLY and CDR2 is FYNNEI.

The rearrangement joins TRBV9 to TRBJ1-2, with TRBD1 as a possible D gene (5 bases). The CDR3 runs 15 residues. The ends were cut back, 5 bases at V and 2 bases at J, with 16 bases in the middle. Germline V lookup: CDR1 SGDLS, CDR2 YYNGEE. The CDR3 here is CASSATQGENYGYTF. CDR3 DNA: TGTGCCAGCAGTGCTACCCAGGGAGAGAACTATGGCTACACCTTC.

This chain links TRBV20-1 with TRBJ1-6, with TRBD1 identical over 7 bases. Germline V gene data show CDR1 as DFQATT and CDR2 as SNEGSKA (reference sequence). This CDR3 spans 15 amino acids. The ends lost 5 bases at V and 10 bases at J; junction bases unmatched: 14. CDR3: CSAGRDSSLFSPLHF. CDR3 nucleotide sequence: TGCAGTGCTGGAAGGGACAGTTCGTTATTCTCACCCCTCCACTTT.

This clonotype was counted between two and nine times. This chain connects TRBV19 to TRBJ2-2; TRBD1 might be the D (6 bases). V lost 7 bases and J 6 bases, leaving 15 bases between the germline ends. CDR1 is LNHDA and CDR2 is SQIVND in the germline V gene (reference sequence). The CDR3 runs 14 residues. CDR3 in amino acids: CASNSQGWAGELFF. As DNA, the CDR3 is TGTGCCAGTAATAGCCAGGGGTGGGCCGGGGAGCTGTTTTTT.

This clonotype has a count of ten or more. This CDR3 is CASRQGGDQPQHF. The CDR3 DNA sequence: TGTGCCAGCCGACAGGGAGGTGATCAGCCCCAGCATTTT. The rearrangement links TRBV10-3 to TRBJ1-5; 7 nucleotides match TRBD1. CDR1 and CDR2 from the germline V gene are ENHRY and SYGVKD. The CDR3 loop spans 13 amino acids. V shed 10 bases and J 5 bases; nucleotides not matched to a gene: 8.

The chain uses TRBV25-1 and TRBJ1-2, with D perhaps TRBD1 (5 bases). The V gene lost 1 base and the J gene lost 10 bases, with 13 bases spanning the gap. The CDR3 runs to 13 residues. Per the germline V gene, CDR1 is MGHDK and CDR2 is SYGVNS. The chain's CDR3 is CASSELGGGIYTF. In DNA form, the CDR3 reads TGTGCCAGCAGTGAATTGGGGGGGGGGATCTACACCTTC.

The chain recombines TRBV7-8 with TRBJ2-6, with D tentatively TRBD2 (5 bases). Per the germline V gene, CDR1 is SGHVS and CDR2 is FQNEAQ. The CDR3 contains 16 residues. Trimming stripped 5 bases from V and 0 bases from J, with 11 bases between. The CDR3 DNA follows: TGTGCCAGCAGCGAAACGGGGAGCTCTGGGGCCAACGTCCTGACTTTC. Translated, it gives CASSETGSSGANVLTF.

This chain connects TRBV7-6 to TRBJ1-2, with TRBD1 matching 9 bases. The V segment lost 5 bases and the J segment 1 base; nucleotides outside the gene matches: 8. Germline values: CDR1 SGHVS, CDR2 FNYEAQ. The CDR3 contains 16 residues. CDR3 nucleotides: TGTGCCAGCAGCCCAGTCGGGACAGGGTATAACTATGGCTACACCTTC. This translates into CASSPVGTGYNYGYTF.